The 17 T cell receptor beta chains given below trace back to one sample, sequenced in a study of identical twins. Each CDR3 protein is one row after TCRdb ran MiXCR on the 5' RACE reads. The repertoire holds around 650,000 distinct CDR3 sequences, with 7% to 7.5% as singletons. The same data also contributed to another study, on yellow fever vaccine responses in identical twins.

Source material: PBMCs. Source of these receptors: a woman between 18 and 30 years old in good health.

This chain joins TRBV10-3 and TRBJ1-5, with 8 bases aligning to TRBD1. V lost 10 bases to trimming and J lost 7 bases; unmatched junction nucleotides: 9. Germline lookup yields CDR1 ENHRY and CDR2 SYGVKD. The CDR3 covers 13 residues. CDR3 in amino acids: CATNRGEGQPQHF. CDR3 coding DNA: TGTGCCACCAACAGGGGGGAAGGACAGCCCCAGCATTTT.

This clonotype came up a few times. V usage is TRBV20-1 and J usage is TRBJ2-7; 12 positions match TRBD2. This CDR3 spans 14 amino acids. Germline CDR1 and CDR2: DFQATT and SNEGSKA (reference sequence). With 4 bases clipped from V and 2 bases from J, the junction kept 3 bases outside the gene matches. The CDR3: CSATLAGGPYEQYF. The CDR3 region has the DNA TGCAGTGCTACCCTAGCGGGAGGGCCCTACGAGCAGTACTTC.

This clonotype was seen a few times. The gene calls are TRBV10-3 and TRBJ2-3; TRBD2 matches at 7 bases. With V trimmed by 11 bases and J by 2 bases, 7 bases remained unmatched. Germline V lookup: CDR1 ENHRY, CDR2 SYGVKD. There are 13 residues in the CDR3. CDR3 bases: TGTGCCCACGGGGGACTACACACAGATACGCAGTATTTT. Amino acid sequence: CAHGGLHTDTQYF.

The chain employs TRBV2 and TRBJ2-4, with D hard to call. The CDR3 is made up of 13 amino acids. Germline V gene sequence: CDR1 SNHLY, CDR2 FYNNEI. V lost 4 bases to trimming and J lost 5 bases, with 9 bases between them. CDR3 sequence (DNA): TGTGCCAGCAGTGTTGCCAGGCAAAACATTCAGTACTTC. Amino acids: CASSVARQNIQYF.

The chain carries TRBV5-1 and TRBJ2-3; 13 nucleotides agree with TRBD2. J gave up 6 bases and V 1 base, and 8 bases lay outside the gene matches. The CDR3 is 17 amino acids. In germline, CDR1 is SGHRS, CDR2 YFSETQ. The chain's CDR3 is CASSLPLRTSGSDTQYF. CDR3 nucleotide sequence: TGCGCCAGCAGCTTGCCCCTCCGGACTAGCGGGAGTGATACGCAGTATTTT.

The sample holds many counts of this clonotype. This chain links TRBV10-3 with TRBJ2-1; possibly TRBD2 for D (6 bases). The germline V gene has CDR1 ENHRY and CDR2 SYGVKD. The V and J ends lost 6 bases and 10 bases respectively, with 13 bases between them. The CDR3 sequence is 12 residues long. The CDR3 DNA reads TGTGCCATCAGAGGGGCCCTAGCGGAGCAGTTCTTC. It codes for CAIRGALAEQFF.

The rearrangement uses TRBV6-1 and TRBJ2-2; 10 bases align to TRBD1. Trimming removed 6 bases from V and 6 bases from J; junction bases left unmatched: 7. This CDR3 is built from 15 residues. Germline assignment: CDR1 MNHNS and CDR2 SASEGT. CDR3 bases: TGTGCCAGCAGCATCGACAGGGGGCGGCCCGGGGAGCTGTTTTTT. Amino acid sequence: CASSIDRGRPGELFF.

The V call is TRBV7-6, the J call TRBJ2-3, with TRBD1 as a possible D gene (7 bases). V lost 5 bases and J 5 bases, leaving 20 bases between the germline ends. Germline CDR1 SGHVS, CDR2 FNYEAQ. This CDR3 is 16 amino acids long. Here the CDR3 reads CASSQWTQGGRDTQYF. CDR3 DNA sequence: TGTGCCAGCAGCCAATGGACTCAGGGGGGTCGAGATACGCAGTATTTT.

This clonotype has a count of ten or more. The chain recombines TRBV7-2 with TRBJ2-1; possibly TRBD1 or TRBD2 for D (6 bases each). V lost 4 bases and J 7 bases, leaving 17 bases between the germline ends. CDR3 size: 15 residues. CDR1 and CDR2 (germline): SGHTA, FQGNSA. The CDR3 loop is CASSSPQGLPNEQFF. The CDR3 coding sequence is TGTGCCAGCAGCTCACCACAGGGACTGCCTAATGAGCAGTTCTTC. Supplemented by reference TRBV7-2 and TRBJ2-1, the full variable domain reads GAGVSQSPSNKVTEKGKDVELRCDPISGHTALYWYRQSLGQGLEFLIYFQGNSAPDKSGLPSDRFSAERTGGSVSTLTIQRTQQEDSAVYLCASSSPQGLPNEQFFGPGTRLTVL.

This chain connects TRBV12-3 or TRBV12-4 to TRBJ1-2, with 8 nucleotides matching TRBD1. This CDR3 is 13 amino acids long. V gave up 7 bases and J gave up 8 bases; unmatched junction bases: 9. The CDR3 spells CASTYQGARGYTF. The CDR3 coding sequence is TGTGCCAGCACCTATCAGGGGGCAAGGGGCTACACCTTC.

As regards this clonotype: A much larger clone lies a single base off, so this may be a read error. The genes are TRBV24-1 and TRBJ2-3, with 8 bases matching TRBD1. J was trimmed by 6 bases and V by 9 bases; bases with no gene match: 7. Germline CDR1 is KGHDR and CDR2 is SFDVKD. The CDR3 covers 13 residues. In DNA form, the CDR3 reads TGTGCCACCGGGACAGGACTTTTGGATACGCAGTATTTT. Translated: CATGTGLLDTQYF.

This chain joins TRBV7-8 and TRBJ1-5; D is unclear. Germline CDR1 is SGHVS and CDR2 is FQNEAQ. This CDR3 comprises 13 residues. V was shortened by 3 bases and J by 6 bases, with 9 bases between the two germline ends. CDR3 in DNA: TGTGCCAGCAGCTTTGCGAATAGTCAGCCCCAGCATTTT. Residues: CASSFANSQPQHF.

The CDR3 DNA reads TGTGCCATGAGCTTGGAGCTGACTAGCGGCCACTCCTACAATGAGCAGTTCTTC. Amino acids: CAMSLELTSGHSYNEQFF. V usage is TRBV5-6 and J usage is TRBJ2-1, with 9 bases that match TRBD2. The trim removed 9 bases at V and 0 bases at J, leaving 16 bases unmatched. Germline V gene lookup returns CDR1 SGHDT and CDR2 YYEEEE. The CDR3 has 18 amino acids.

The J gene is TRBJ2-2, the V gene TRBV12-3 or TRBV12-4; D could derive from TRBD1 or TRBD2 (5 bases each). Trimming took 6 bases from V and 8 from J, leaving 16 bases between them. The CDR3 totals 14 residues. The DNA for the CDR3 is TGTGCCAGCAGCTCCGGGGCCCCAAGGGGGGAGCTGTTTTTT. It yields the protein CASSSGAPRGELFF.

The chain carries TRBV5-5 and TRBJ1-2; the D gene is possibly TRBD1 (5 bases). Trimming pared 4 bases from V and 8 bases from J, leaving 15 bases between. Per germline, CDR1 SGHKS and CDR2 YYEKEE (reference sequence). The CDR3 loop spans 13 amino acids. The CDR3 is CASSLRDLGGYTF. As DNA, the CDR3 is TGTGCCAGCAGCCTCCGGGACCTAGGGGGCTACACCTTC.

The rearrangement joins TRBV29-1 to TRBJ1-2; 9 bases line up with TRBD1. The V gene end was trimmed by 1 base and the J gene end by 4 bases; junction bases not matched to a gene: 1. Germline assignment: CDR1 SQVTM and CDR2 ANQGSEA. The CDR3 has 13 residues. Here the CDR3 reads CSVEAGQGYGYTF. The CDR3 coding sequence is TGCAGCGTTGAAGCGGGACAGGGCTATGGCTACACCTTC.

The chain is built from TRBV7-8 and TRBJ2-3, with 10 bases aligning to TRBD2. V shed 8 bases and J 6 bases; nucleotides not matched to a gene: 14. The CDR3 consists of 16 residues. Germline loops: CDR1 SGHVS, CDR2 FQNEAQ. In DNA form, the CDR3 reads TGTGCCAGCGACCTTTGGGAGCGGGAGGGCCAGGATACGCAGTATTTT. This encodes CASDLWEREGQDTQYF.